The 9 T cell receptor beta chains below come from one sample, sequenced in a study of T cells in Graves' hyperthyroidism and ophthalmopathy. Template material for amplifying TCR beta CDR3 regions consisted of RNA transcripts. The HTBI primer set drove a first-round RT-PCR of the TCR CDR3. Each CDR3 protein gets one entry after TCRdb re-called the multiplex PCR reads with MiXCR. The profile shows fewer than 550,000 distinct CDR3 sequences, approximately 25% of them singletons. Sequencing used blood. The receptor set was obtained from a woman aged 25-40 years with Graves' ophthalmopathy.

In this sample, this clonotype turned up many times. V and J are TRBV6-2 or TRBV6-3 and TRBJ1-1, with 9 nucleotides matching TRBD1. CDR1 MNHEY and CDR2 SVGEGT come from the germline V gene. The CDR3 is made up of 16 amino acids. J was trimmed by 5 bases and V by 0 bases; bases with no gene match: 7. The CDR3 coding sequence is TGTGCCAGCAGTTACTCGAAGGGACAGGGTGGTACTGAAGCTTTCTTT. Its translation is CASSYSKGQGGTEAFF.

The table lists this clonotype with many counts. The CDR3 DNA sequence: TGTGCCAGCAGCTTAAAAGGGGACAGGGTAAACACTGAAGCTTTCTTT. Amino acid sequence: CASSLKGDRVNTEAFF. The rearrangement links TRBV7-9 to TRBJ1-1, with 9 nucleotides matching TRBD1. The CDR3 spans 16 residues. V gave up 2 bases and J gave up 2 bases; unmatched junction bases: 6. Germline loops: CDR1 SEHNR, CDR2 FQNEAQ (reference sequence).

This clonotype was seen repeatedly, ten times or more. This chain uses TRBV28 with TRBJ2-7; 11 bases map to TRBD1. V shed 6 bases and J 6 bases; nucleotides not matched to a gene: 1. The CDR3 is made up of 12 amino acids. Germline assignment: CDR1 MDHEN and CDR2 SYDVKM. The CDR3 coding sequence is TGTGCCAGCAGCGGGACAGGGGGCGAGCAGTACTTC. Amino acid sequence: CASSGTGGEQYF.

This clonotype was observed a few times. The V call is TRBV4-1, the J call TRBJ2-7; the match to TRBD2 covers 8 bases. With 2 bases clipped from V and 1 base from J, the junction kept 10 bases outside the gene matches. Germline CDR1 MGHRA, CDR2 YSYEKL. There are 17 residues in the CDR3. For the CDR3, the DNA is TGCGCCAGCAGCCAAATTGATGGCGGGGGGCCATCCTACGAGCAGTACTTC. It is translated as CASSQIDGGGPSYEQYF.

The rearrangement joins TRBV20-1 to TRBJ2-5, with TRBD2 identical over 9 bases. V lost 6 bases, J lost 3 bases, and 17 bases stayed unmatched. The CDR3 loop spans 17 amino acids. CDR1 DFQATT and CDR2 SNEGSKA come from the germline V gene (reference sequence). The CDR3 protein is CSATHARSSGGKETQYF. The CDR3 nucleotides are TGCAGTGCAACCCATGCCAGGAGTAGCGGGGGAAAAGAGACCCAGTACTTC.

This clonotype was observed at least ten times. CDR3 protein: CASSHSRRGFYGYTF. DNA for the CDR3: TGTGCCAGCAGCCACTCCCGGAGAGGGTTCTATGGCTACACCTTC. This chain joins TRBV14 and TRBJ1-2; D gene unclear. In germline, CDR1 is SGHDN, CDR2 FVKESK. Trimming cost V 3 bases and J 4 bases, with 15 bases left between them. CDR3 length: 15 amino acids.

This clonotype has at least ten counts. The V and J genes are TRBV2 and TRBJ2-4, with a weak D call TRBD2 (6 bases). The germline gives CDR1 SNHLY, CDR2 FYNNEI. V shed 7 bases and J shed 0 bases, with 10 bases lying between them. CDR3 length equals 14 residues. In DNA, the CDR3 is TGTGCCAGCACCTGGGACTCAGCCAAAAACATTCAGTACTTC. Encoded protein: CASTWDSAKNIQYF. Using reference TRBV2 and TRBJ2-4 for the parts outside the CDR3, the full variable domain is EPEVTQTPSHQVTQMGQEVILRCVPISNHLYFYWYRQILGQKVEFLVSFYNNEISEKSEIFDDQFSVERPDGSNFTLKIRSTKLEDSAMYFCASTWDSAKNIQYFGAGTRLSVL.

This clonotype was counted ten times or more. The chain has TRBV11-3 and TRBJ2-7, with D tentatively TRBD1 (6 bases). The germline V gene encodes CDR1 SGHNT and CDR2 YENEEA. This CDR3 comprises 13 residues. V was shortened by 5 bases and J by 0 bases, with 8 bases between the two germline ends. The DNA of the CDR3 is TGTGCCAGCAGCAAACAGGGCTCCTACGAGCAGTACTTC. This codes for CASSKQGSYEQYF.

This clonotype occurred many times. This sequence joins TRBV28 and TRBJ2-7; D might be TRBD1 (6 bases). CDR1 is MDHEN and CDR2 is SYDVKM in the germline V gene. The V and J ends lost 4 bases and 2 bases respectively, with 18 bases between them. This CDR3 is built from 16 residues. The CDR3 nucleotides are TGTGCCAGCAGTTCACCAGGGGCACAACGACCCTACGAGCAGTACTTC. It encodes CASSSPGAQRPYEQYF.